The clone carrying this T cell receptor beta chain was counted at least ten times. This specimen belongs to a study of identical twins. Each donor (without exception) was a healthy Caucasian. Looked up from germline, CDR1 is SGHDT and CDR2 is YYEEEE. This CDR3 has 13 residues. With 6 bases removed from V and 6 bases from J, the gap between germline ends came to 15 bases. The cDNA had a unique molecular identifier and a template-switch universal primer site. MiXCR, applied by TCRdb to the 5' RACE reads, yields one record per CDR3 protein. The table records some 100,000 distinct CDR3 sequences, 4.5% to 6.5% of them present only once.

Sequences were obtained from memory T cells sorted from blood. This sequence was found in a woman aged 50 to 60 in good health. This chain connects TRBV5-6 to TRBJ1-2, with D unclear. CDR3 in amino acids: CASIQSGSNGYTF. CDR3 coding DNA: TGTGCCAGCATCCAGTCGGGCAGTAATGGCTACACCTTC.